This T cell receptor beta chain was sequenced during a study of shared clonotypes between healthy human individuals. The overall study: Donors, aged 18 to 49, were a couple of women and three men.

CDR3 size: 14 residues. After removal of 6 bases from V and 6 bases from J, the junction contained 7 bases not matched to a gene. Germline CDR1 reads MDHEN; CDR2 reads SYDVKM. Bulk PBMC genomic DNA spanned ten immunoSEQ deep plates. Produced via immunoSEQ multiplex PCR; TCRdb's table is partial and in-frame only. The sample carries 520,000 or so clones, about four fifths recorded once. A note on this clone: Its antigen is unidentified.

Findings of the study overall: The small donor group covered limited genetic and exposure diversity.

The chain uses TRBV28 and TRBJ1-4; 7 bases map to TRBD1. Input material: PBMCs. This TCR was sampled from a woman aged 40-49 years in good health. Some clones in this sample may be carry-over from other donors' samples. DNA for the CDR3: TGTGCCAGCAGCCAGGACAGGCCCTATGAAAAACTGTTTTTT. This translates into CASSQDRPYEKLFF.